Each of the 19 T cell receptor beta chains below was sequenced from the same sample in a study of cytomegalovirus exposure and HLA in healthy donors. The assay was immunoSEQ multiplex PCR, and TCRdb's table has in-frame clones only and misses some. In the table there are roughly 60,000 clones, about 91% of which are singletons. The sample consisted of PBMCs. The receptors derive from a woman aged 18-29 years in good health and CMV-seronegative.

Written as DNA, the CDR3 is TGCGCCAGCAGCTTGGACGTCAGCTATGGCTACACCTTC. This translates into CASSLDVSYGYTF. The chain is built from TRBV5-1 and TRBJ1-2, with no clear D. Germline CDR1 is SGHRS and CDR2 is YFSETQ. This CDR3 has 13 residues. V was trimmed by 0 bases and J by 4 bases, leaving 7 bases between them. The full variable domain, rest sourced from reference TRBV5-1 and TRBJ1-2, is KAGVTQTPRYLIKTRGQQVTLSCSPISGHRSVSWYQQTPGQGLQFLFEYFSETQRNKGNFPGRFSGRQFSNSRSEMNVSTLELGDSALYLCASSLDVSYGYTFGSGTRLTVV.

The chain has TRBV2 and TRBJ1-1; possible D gene TRBD1, 6 bases. V lost 7 bases and J lost 7, with 13 bases in between. The CDR3 is 12 amino acids. Germline V CDR1 and CDR2: SNHLY, FYNNEI. This CDR3 is CASTLDRREAFF. CDR3 bases: TGTGCCAGCACGCTAGACAGGCGTGAAGCTTTCTTT.

The chain links TRBV7-3 to TRBJ2-2; 8 bases agree with TRBD1. The CDR3 loop spans 13 amino acids. Trimming at V came to 3 bases and at J to 6 bases, leaving 0 bases not matched to a gene. Per germline, CDR1 SGHTA and CDR2 FQGTGA. The chain's CDR3 is CASSLDRAGELFF. The CDR3 nucleotides read TGTGCCAGCAGCTTGGACAGGGCCGGGGAGCTGTTTTTT.

The chain recombines TRBV27 with TRBJ2-1; possible D gene TRBD2, 6 bases. V was clipped by 7 bases and J by 4 bases, with 14 bases between them. The CDR3 is 14 residues long. The germline V gene has CDR1 MNHEY and CDR2 SMNVEV (reference sequence). The CDR3 loop is CASILAGGYNEQFF. The DNA for the CDR3 is TGTGCCAGCATTCTAGCCGGGGGATACAATGAGCAGTTCTTC.

The CDR3 reads CASSLLTGNSETQYF. CDR3 sequence (DNA): TGTGCCAGCAGTTTATTGACAGGAAACTCAGAGACCCAGTACTTC. The chain has TRBV6-5 and TRBJ2-5; tentative D call: TRBD1 (6 bases). The CDR3 totals 15 residues. Germline values: CDR1 MNHEY, CDR2 SVGAGI. Trimming left V 4 bases short and J 4 bases short, with 16 bases between.

J is TRBJ2-7 and V is TRBV6-5; 7 bases match TRBD1. The J segment lost 1 base and the V segment lost 4 bases, leaving 1 base of the junction unmatched. The CDR3 totals 13 residues. Germline V lookup: CDR1 MNHEY, CDR2 SVGAGI. Here the CDR3 reads CASSFRGSYEQYF. The CDR3 nucleotides are TGTGCCAGCAGTTTCAGGGGGTCCTACGAGCAGTACTTC.

V usage is TRBV11-2 and J usage is TRBJ2-7; TRBD2 matches at 9 bases. After removal of 3 bases from V and 4 bases from J, the junction contained 10 bases not matched to a gene. The CDR3 spans 16 residues. In germline, CDR1 is SGHAT, CDR2 FQNNGV. CDR3 DNA: TGTGCCAGCAGCTTGCGGCGGGAGGGCCGATTGTACGAGCAGTACTTC. Its protein product is CASSLRREGRLYEQYF.

CDR3 in DNA: TGCGCCAGCAGCTTGGCCCGGCCGGCCCGGGACGAGCAGTACTTC. Encoded protein: CASSLARPARDEQYF. This chain connects TRBV5-1 to TRBJ2-7; D uncertain. The CDR3 runs 15 residues. The germline CDR1 and CDR2 sequences are SGHRS and YFSETQ. Trimming shortened V by 0 bases and J by 5 bases, and 15 bases separated the two germline ends.

The V call is TRBV18, the J call TRBJ2-6; D gene uncertain. Germline CDR1 is KGHSH and CDR2 is LQKENI. Between the trimmed V and J ends, which lost 1 base and 0 bases, there was a span of 7 bases. The CDR3 has 16 amino acids. This CDR3 is CASSPRRVSGANVLTF. The CDR3 region has the DNA TGTGCCAGCTCACCACGGAGAGTCTCTGGGGCCAACGTCCTGACTTTC.

This chain uses TRBV18 with TRBJ1-1; 12 nucleotides align to TRBD1. Germline V gives CDR1 KGHSH, CDR2 LQKENI. The V gene end was trimmed by 0 bases and the J gene end by 0 bases; junction bases not matched to a gene: 2. The CDR3 sequence is 17 residues long. CDR3: CASSPPGTGGMNTEAFF. CDR3 DNA sequence: TGTGCCAGCTCACCACCCGGGACAGGGGGCATGAACACTGAAGCTTTCTTT.

The J gene is TRBJ2-5, the V gene TRBV9; tentatively, D is TRBD2 (6 bases). CDR3 size: 14 residues. Germline CDR1 and CDR2: SGDLS and YYNGEE. Trimming removed 4 bases at V and 2 bases at J, with 12 bases between. The CDR3 loop reads CASSLSGRQETQYF. As DNA, the CDR3 is TGTGCCAGCAGCCTTAGCGGCCGACAAGAGACCCAGTACTTC.

This chain connects TRBV7-8 to TRBJ1-3, with D possibly matching TRBD1 (5 bases). This CDR3 spans 17 amino acids. CDR1 is SGHVS and CDR2 is FQNEAQ in the germline V gene. V was shortened by 0 bases and J by 0 bases, with 12 bases between the two germline ends. The DNA of the CDR3 is TGTGCCAGCAGCTTAGCTGGGGCAGGCCCCTCTGGAAACACCATATATTTT. Translated: CASSLAGAGPSGNTIYF.

The chain couples TRBV2 to TRBJ2-3, with TRBD2 identical over 13 bases. The CDR3 runs to 18 residues. V shed 6 bases and J 2 bases; nucleotides not matched to a gene: 11. Germline CDR1 and CDR2: SNHLY and FYNNEI. The chain's CDR3 is CASSELAGGKGYTDTQYF. The CDR3 DNA follows: TGTGCCAGCAGCGAACTAGCGGGGGGGAAAGGATACACAGATACGCAGTATTTT.

The genes are TRBV12-5 and TRBJ1-4; D is ambiguous. Trimming cost V 3 bases and J 11 bases, with 16 bases left between them. The germline V gene has CDR1 LGHNT and CDR2 FRNRAP. CDR3 length equals 14 residues. The CDR3 nucleotides read TGTGCTAGTGGTTTTACAGCTCACCCCTCTAAACTGTTTTTT. Translation gives CASGFTAHPSKLFF.

V is TRBV6-1 and J is TRBJ2-3, with D possibly matching TRBD1 (5 bases). CDR1 and CDR2 (germline): MNHNS, SASEGT. Trimming took off 3 bases at V and 0 bases at J, with 10 bases between the two ends. The length of the CDR3 is 15 residues. The CDR3 is CASSDTTVSTDTQYF. The CDR3 DNA reads as TGTGCCAGCAGTGACACGACAGTGAGCACAGATACGCAGTATTTT.

This rearrangement joins TRBV6-1 to TRBJ1-5, with D possibly TRBD1 on 5 matching bases. Germline values: CDR1 MNHNS, CDR2 SASEGT. The V and J ends lost 10 bases and 0 bases respectively, with 13 bases between them. There are 14 residues in the CDR3. As DNA, the CDR3 is TGTGCCATTTGGGGGGGAGCTAGCAATCAGCCCCAGCATTTT. It encodes CAIWGGASNQPQHF.

The chain recombines TRBV4-2 with TRBJ2-3; 8 bases match TRBD2. The CDR3 runs to 18 residues. Germline assignment: CDR1 LGHNA and CDR2 YNFKEQ. The ends lost 0 bases at V and 2 bases at J; junction bases unmatched: 10. The CDR3 DNA follows: TGTGCCAGCAGCCAAGATCCGGCGGCGGGGGGCTACACAGATACGCAGTATTTT. This gives the protein CASSQDPAAGGYTDTQYF.

The chain carries TRBV6-5 and TRBJ2-2; no clear D. Deletions cut 6 bases from V and 1 base from J, with 3 bases between. CDR1 MNHEY and CDR2 SVGAGI come from the germline V gene. CDR3 length equals 12 residues. CDR3 sequence: CASSLNTGELFF. The CDR3 coding sequence is TGTGCCAGCAGCCTGAACACCGGGGAGCTGTTTTTT.

The CDR3 reads CASSLNVKQAQHF. The CDR3 coding sequence is TGTGCCAGCAGCTTAAATGTGAAGCAGGCCCAGCATTTT. The chain links TRBV7-8 to TRBJ1-5; D call uncertain. V lost 2 bases and J 11 bases, leaving 13 bases between the germline ends. The CDR3 has 13 amino acids. CDR1 is SGHVS, CDR2 FQNEAQ, per germline.